This passage covers 18 T cell receptor beta chains from one sample sequenced in a study of blood T cell repertoires in COVID-19. Method: immunoSEQ multiplex PCR; TCRdb's copy keeps in-frame clones and lacks some. The table includes roughly 400,000 clones, 80% to 95% detected once. The sequenced sample consisted of PBMCs or T cells enriched from blood (not recorded which). These receptors were obtained from a woman aged 40 to 50 who had been exposed to COVID-19.

This rearrangement joins TRBV30 to TRBJ1-3; 8 bases map to TRBD1. The germline gives CDR1 GTSNPN, CDR2 SVGIG (reference sequence). V gave up 0 bases and J gave up 0 bases; unmatched junction bases: 1. There are 15 residues in the CDR3. The CDR3 DNA is TGTGCCTGGAGTGTTACAGGGGGCTCTGGAAACACCATATATTTT. It translates to CAWSVTGGSGNTIYF. The complete variable domain, with remaining parts taken from reference TRBV30 and TRBJ1-3, reads SQTIHQWPATLVQPVGSPLSLECTVEGTSNPNLYWYRQAAGRGLQLLFYSVGIGQISSEVPQNLSASRPQDRQFILSSKKLLLSDSGFYLCAWSVTGGSGNTIYFGEGSWLTVV.

This clone was observed a handful of times. The chain has TRBV5-5 and TRBJ1-6; 7 bases match TRBD1. V was pared by 2 bases and J by 5 bases, with 4 bases of the junction left unmatched. CDR1 is SGHKS and CDR2 is YYEKEE in the germline V gene (reference sequence). The CDR3 length is 15 residues. The CDR3 region is CASSFWTGDNSPLHF. The CDR3 nucleotides read TGTGCCAGCAGCTTTTGGACAGGCGATAATTCACCCCTCCACTTT.

V is TRBV7-9 and J is TRBJ2-2, with 12 bases fitting TRBD2. CDR3 length equals 19 residues. Per germline, CDR1 SEHNR and CDR2 FQNEAQ (reference sequence). With 5 bases clipped from V and 0 bases from J, the junction kept 10 bases outside the gene matches. As DNA, the CDR3 is TGTGCCAGCAGCCCGGAGGGACTAGCGGGTATTCCGAACACCGGGGAGCTGTTTTTT. Amino acid sequence: CASSPEGLAGIPNTGELFF. The whole variable domain, filled in from reference TRBV7-9 and TRBJ2-2, reads DTGVSQNPRHKITKRGQNVTFRCDPISEHNRLYWYRQTLGQGPEFLTYFQNEAQLEKSRLLSDRFSAERPKGSFSTLEIQRTEQGDSAMYLCASSPEGLAGIPNTGELFFGEGSRLTVL.

In DNA form, the CDR3 reads TGTGCCACCAGAACGGGAGGGCAGACAGATACGCAGTATTTT. Translated: CATRTGGQTDTQYF. V usage is TRBV24-1 and J usage is TRBJ2-3; TRBD2 matches at 8 bases. Germline trimming cut 7 bases from V and 3 bases from J; bases unmatched to any gene: 5. This CDR3 is built from 14 residues. CDR1 and CDR2 from the germline V gene are KGHDR and SFDVKD.

This chain uses TRBV4-1 with TRBJ2-7; D is possibly TRBD1 (6 bases). The CDR3 covers 14 residues. V was pared by 5 bases and J by 1 base, with 12 bases between. Germline assignment: CDR1 MGHRA and CDR2 YSYEKL. This CDR3 reads CASSGIDRSYEQYF. For the CDR3, the DNA is TGCGCCAGCAGCGGCATAGACAGGTCCTACGAGCAGTACTTC.

This clone was seen once. The rearrangement uses TRBV19 and TRBJ2-2; 7 bases align to TRBD1. This CDR3 spans 16 amino acids. The germline CDR1 and CDR2 sequences are LNHDA and SQIVND (reference sequence). Trimming took 1 base from V and 6 from J; bases not matched to a gene: 8. CDR3 loop: CASSIVKGAKAGELFF. The CDR3, as DNA: TGTGCCAGTAGTATAGTAAAGGGGGCGAAGGCCGGGGAGCTGTTTTTT.

The CDR3 DNA sequence: TGTGCCAGCAGTCGTGACACGGCAGGGAATCAGCCCCAGCATTTT. Protein product: CASSRDTAGNQPQHF. The V gene is TRBV2, the J gene TRBJ1-5; maybe TRBD1 (5 bases). CDR1 and CDR2 (germline): SNHLY, FYNNEI. V was shortened by 5 bases and J by 4 bases, with 15 bases between the two germline ends. The CDR3 runs 15 residues.

This rearrangement joins TRBV5-1 to TRBJ2-7; 7 bases are a match to TRBD1. In germline, CDR1 is SGHRS, CDR2 YFSETQ. The CDR3 loop spans 14 amino acids. V trimming: 5 bases; J trimming: 5 bases; junction bases outside the gene matches: 10. CDR3 nucleotides: TGCGCCAGCAGACCACGTACAGGGGACAACGAGCAGTACTTC. Translating it yields CASRPRTGDNEQYF. Using reference TRBV5-1 and TRBJ2-7 for the parts outside the CDR3, the full variable domain is KAGVTQTPRYLIKTRGQQVTLSCSPISGHRSVSWYQQTPGQGLQFLFEYFSETQRNKGNFPGRFSGRQFSNSRSEMNVSTLELGDSALYLCASRPRTGDNEQYFGPGTRLTVT.

The CDR3 spells CASSAKGGGRTEAFF. CDR3 in DNA: TGTGCCAGCAGCGCCAAAGGGGGGGGTCGGACTGAAGCTTTCTTT. The rearrangement links TRBV7-2 to TRBJ1-1, with TRBD1 as a possible D gene (6 bases). Looked up from germline, CDR1 is SGHTA and CDR2 is FQGNSA. This CDR3 spans 15 amino acids. Trimming pared 5 bases from V and 5 bases from J, leaving 18 bases between.

The V and J genes are TRBV14 and TRBJ2-4; a possible D gene is TRBD2 (6 bases). The germline CDR1 and CDR2 sequences are SGHDN and FVKESK. V dropped 1 base and J dropped 10 bases, with 11 bases sitting between them. The CDR3 sequence is 13 residues long. The DNA for the CDR3 is TGTGCCAGCAGCCAAGGTGGAGGGCTTATTCAGTACTTC. Translated: CASSQGGGLIQYF.

V and J are TRBV5-5 and TRBJ2-1, with D unclear. Germline values: CDR1 SGHKS, CDR2 YYEKEE (reference sequence). The CDR3 is 13 amino acids. Trimming pared 4 bases from V and 4 bases from J, leaving 9 bases between. The CDR3 sequence: CASSVSLYNEQFF. In DNA, the CDR3 is TGTGCCAGCAGCGTGTCCTTATACAATGAGCAGTTCTTC. The variable domain in full, completed from reference TRBV5-5 and TRBJ2-1, reads DAGVTQSPTHLIKTRGQQVTLRCSPISGHKSVSWYQQVLGQGPQFIFQYYEKEERGRGNFPDRFSARQFPNYSSELNVNALLLGDSALYLCASSVSLYNEQFFGPGTRLTVL.

This clone appeared a single time. The chain uses TRBV7-8 and TRBJ1-6, with 7 bases identical to TRBD1. This CDR3 has 18 amino acids. Germline V gene data show CDR1 as SGHVS and CDR2 as FQNEAQ. J lost 14 bases, V lost 1 base, and 20 bases had no gene match. CDR3 residues: CASSLVVPLGTVLPALHF. The CDR3 DNA sequence: TGTGCCAGCAGCTTAGTGGTTCCTCTGGGGACAGTCCTTCCGGCCCTCCACTTT.

The V gene is TRBV7-8, the J gene TRBJ2-7; 7 bases are a match to TRBD1. Germline V gene sequence: CDR1 SGHVS, CDR2 FQNEAQ. V gave up 3 bases and J gave up 0 bases; unmatched junction bases: 11. The CDR3 runs to 17 residues. The CDR3 nucleotides are TGTGCCAGCAGCTTCAGACTACAGGGGTACTTCTCCTACGAGCAGTACTTC. As protein: CASSFRLQGYFSYEQYF.

This clone was observed a single time. The chain has TRBV30 and TRBJ2-7; 7 bases map to TRBD1. This CDR3 region has 14 residues. V was pared by 2 bases and J by 4 bases, with 8 bases of the junction left unmatched. The V gene's germline CDR1 is GTSNPN and CDR2 SVGIG (reference sequence). In DNA, the CDR3 is TGTGCCTGGAGTACGGGACAGCTTAGATACGAGCAGTACTTC. It encodes CAWSTGQLRYEQYF. The full variable domain, in which reference TRBV30 and TRBJ2-7 provide the parts outside the CDR3, is SQTIHQWPATLVQPVGSPLSLECTVEGTSNPNLYWYRQAAGRGLQLLFYSVGIGQISSEVPQNLSASRPQDRQFILSSKKLLLSDSGFYLCAWSTGQLRYEQYFGPGTRLTVT.

This clone is a singleton in its sample. The rearrangement uses TRBV28 and TRBJ1-2; TRBD1 agrees at 10 bases. J lost 8 bases, V lost 6 bases, and 9 bases had no gene match. This CDR3 contains 14 residues. CDR1 MDHEN and CDR2 SYDVKM come from the germline V gene. CDR3 nucleotide sequence: TGTGCCAGCAGCCTCCTGGACAGGGGGAAGGGCTACACCTTC. Its translation: CASSLLDRGKGYTF.

V gene TRBV19 combines with J gene TRBJ1-6, with D maybe TRBD1 (6 bases). The V end was cut by 7 bases, the J end by 6 bases, with 16 bases between. Germline V gives CDR1 LNHDA, CDR2 SQIVND (reference sequence). The CDR3 extends over 15 amino acids. The CDR3 region is CASTKQGTFNSPLHF. As DNA, the CDR3 is TGTGCCAGTACCAAACAGGGAACCTTTAATTCACCCCTCCACTTT.

V gene TRBV4-1 combines with J gene TRBJ1-6; D is uncertain. The CDR3 sequence is 17 residues long. CDR1 is MGHRA, CDR2 YSYEKL, per germline. Trimming left V 0 bases short and J 5 bases short, with 14 bases between. In DNA form, the CDR3 reads TGCGCCAGCAGCCAAGATAAGCTCCAGCGAAATAATTCACCCCTCCACTTT. Its protein product is CASSQDKLQRNNSPLHF.

J is TRBJ2-1 and V is TRBV24-1, with D tentatively TRBD2 (6 bases). CDR3 size: 15 residues. CDR1 KGHDR and CDR2 SFDVKD come from the germline V gene. V was cut by 9 bases and J by 8 bases, with 22 bases left in between. The CDR3: CATQAATRILDEQFF. The DNA of the CDR3 is TGTGCCACCCAAGCCGCGACTAGGATCTTGGATGAGCAGTTCTTC.